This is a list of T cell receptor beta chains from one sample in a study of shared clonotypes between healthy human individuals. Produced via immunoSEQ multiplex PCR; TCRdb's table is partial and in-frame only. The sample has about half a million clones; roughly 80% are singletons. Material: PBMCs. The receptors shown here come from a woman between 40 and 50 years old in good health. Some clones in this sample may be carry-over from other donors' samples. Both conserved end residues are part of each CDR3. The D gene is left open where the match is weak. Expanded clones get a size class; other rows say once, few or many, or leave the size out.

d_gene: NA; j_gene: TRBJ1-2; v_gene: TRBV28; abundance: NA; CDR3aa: CASSPHGTYRWANYGYTF; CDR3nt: TGTGCCAGCAGTCCCCATGGGACTTACCGGTGGGCTAACTATGGCTACACCTTC
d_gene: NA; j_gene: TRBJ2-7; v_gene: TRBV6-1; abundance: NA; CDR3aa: CASSVRAATYEQYF; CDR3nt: TGTGCCAGCAGTGTCAGGGCGGCAACCTACGAGCAGTACTTC
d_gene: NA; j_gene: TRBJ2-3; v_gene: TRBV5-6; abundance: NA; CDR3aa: CASSLNSGGGPDTQYF; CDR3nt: TGTGCCAGCAGCTTGAATAGCGGAGGGGGGCCAGATACGCAGTATTTT
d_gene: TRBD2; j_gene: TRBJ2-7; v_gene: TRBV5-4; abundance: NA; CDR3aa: CASSRAAGDRYEQYF; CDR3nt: TGTGCCAGCAGCCGGGCAGCGGGAGATCGCTACGAGCAGTACTTC
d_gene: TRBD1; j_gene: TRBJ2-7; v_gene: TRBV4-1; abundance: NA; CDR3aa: CASSPRQGAFEQYF; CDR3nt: TGCGCCAGCAGCCCGAGACAGGGGGCCTTCGAGCAGTACTTC
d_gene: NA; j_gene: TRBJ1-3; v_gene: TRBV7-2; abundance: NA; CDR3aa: CASHPASSGNTIYF; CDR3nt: TGTGCCAGCCACCCGGCGAGCTCTGGAAACACCATATATTTT
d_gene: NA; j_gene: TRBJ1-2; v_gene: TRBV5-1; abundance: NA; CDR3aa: CASSLDGANYGYTF; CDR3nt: TGCGCCAGCAGCTTGGATGGGGCTAACTATGGCTACACCTTC
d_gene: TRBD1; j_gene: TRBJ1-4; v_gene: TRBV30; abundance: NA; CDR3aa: CAWTGGREKLFF; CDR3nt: TGTGCCTGGACAGGGGGAAGAGAAAAACTGTTTTTT
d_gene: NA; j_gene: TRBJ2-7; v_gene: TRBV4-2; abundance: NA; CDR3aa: CASSQDWRLAPYEQYF; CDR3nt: TGTGCCAGCAGCCAAGATTGGAGGCTAGCTCCCTACGAGCAGTACTTC
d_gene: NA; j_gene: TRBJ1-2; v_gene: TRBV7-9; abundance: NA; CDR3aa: CASSPPSRGYTF; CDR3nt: TGTGCCAGCAGCCCTCCAAGTAGAGGCTACACCTTC
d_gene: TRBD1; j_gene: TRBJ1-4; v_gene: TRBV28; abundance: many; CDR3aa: CASSFQTGGVEKLFF; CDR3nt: TGTGCCAGCAGTTTCCAGACAGGGGGCGTTGAAAAACTGTTTTTT
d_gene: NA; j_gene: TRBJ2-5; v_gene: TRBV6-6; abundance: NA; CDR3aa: CASGRREWQETQYF; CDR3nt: TGTGCCAGCGGCAGGAGGGAGTGGCAAGAGACCCAGTACTTC
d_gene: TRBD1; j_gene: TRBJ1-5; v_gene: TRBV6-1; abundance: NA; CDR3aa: CASSGDRGYSNQPQHF; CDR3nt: TGTGCCAGCAGTGGGGACAGGGGTTATAGCAATCAGCCCCAGCATTTT
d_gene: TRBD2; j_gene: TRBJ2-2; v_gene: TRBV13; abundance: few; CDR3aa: CASSTARLAVNTGELFF; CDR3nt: TGTGCCAGCAGCACAGCCCGACTAGCGGTTAACACCGGGGAGCTGTTTTTT
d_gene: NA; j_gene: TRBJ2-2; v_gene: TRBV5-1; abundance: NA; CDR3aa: CASSLVSGVTGELFF; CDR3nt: TGCGCCAGCAGCTTGGTGTCAGGGGTAACCGGGGAGCTGTTTTTT
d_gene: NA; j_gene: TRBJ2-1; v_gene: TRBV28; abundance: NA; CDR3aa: CASPPTQGRSYNEQFF; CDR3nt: TGTGCCAGTCCCCCCACACAGGGAAGGTCCTACAATGAGCAGTTCTTC
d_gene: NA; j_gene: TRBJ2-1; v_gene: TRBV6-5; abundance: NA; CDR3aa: CASSYMGRWGNEQFF; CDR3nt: TGTGCCAGCAGTTACATGGGGAGATGGGGCAATGAGCAGTTCTTC
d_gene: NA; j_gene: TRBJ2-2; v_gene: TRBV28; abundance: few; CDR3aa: CASSPPATGELFF; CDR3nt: TGTGCCAGCAGTCCCCCCGCGACCGGGGAGCTGTTTTTT
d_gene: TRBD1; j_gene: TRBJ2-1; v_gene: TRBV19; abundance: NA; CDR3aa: CASSPRTGGYNEQFF; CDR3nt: TGTGCCAGTAGTCCCCGGACAGGGGGCTACAATGAGCAGTTCTTC
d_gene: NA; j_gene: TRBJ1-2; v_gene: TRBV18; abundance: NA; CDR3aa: CASSPRQGDGYTF; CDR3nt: TGTGCCAGCTCACCACGCCAGGGCGATGGCTACACCTTC
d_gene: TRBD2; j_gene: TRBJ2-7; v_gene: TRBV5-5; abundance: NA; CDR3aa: CASSSSGTSGRLYEQYF; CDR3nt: TGTGCCAGCAGCTCCTCCGGGACTAGCGGGAGGTTATACGAGCAGTACTTC
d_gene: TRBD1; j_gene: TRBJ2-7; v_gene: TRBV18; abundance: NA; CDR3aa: CASSPDRATYEQYF; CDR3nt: TGTGCCAGCTCACCAGACAGGGCCACCTACGAGCAGTACTTC
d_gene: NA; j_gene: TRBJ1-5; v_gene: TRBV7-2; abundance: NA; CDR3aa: CASSSFGRSNQPQHF; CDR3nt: TGTGCCAGCAGCTCCTTCGGGAGGAGCAATCAGCCCCAGCATTTT
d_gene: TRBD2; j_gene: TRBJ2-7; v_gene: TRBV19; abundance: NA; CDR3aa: CASSSRTSGVYEQYF; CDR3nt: TGTGCCAGTAGTTCTAGGACTAGCGGGGTCTACGAGCAGTACTTC
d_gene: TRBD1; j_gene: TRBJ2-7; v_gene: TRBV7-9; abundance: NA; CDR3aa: CASSKDRGPYEQYF; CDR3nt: TGTGCCAGCAGTAAGGACAGGGGGCCCTACGAGCAGTACTTC
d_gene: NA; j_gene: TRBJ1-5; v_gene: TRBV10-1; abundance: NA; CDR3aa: CARKYSNQPQHF; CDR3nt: TGCGCCAGGAAATATAGCAATCAGCCCCAGCATTTT
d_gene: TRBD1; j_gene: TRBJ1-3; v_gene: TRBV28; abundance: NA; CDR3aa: CASSPPPGQAGNTIYF; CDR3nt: TGTGCCAGCAGTCCCCCCCCCGGACAGGCAGGAAACACCATATATTTT
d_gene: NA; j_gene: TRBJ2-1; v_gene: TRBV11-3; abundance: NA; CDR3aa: CASSKERNEQFF; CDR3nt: TGTGCCAGCAGTAAGGAAAGGAATGAGCAGTTCTTC
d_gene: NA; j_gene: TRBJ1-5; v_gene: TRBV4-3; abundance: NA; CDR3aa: CASSQGDGSNQPQHF; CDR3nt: TGCGCCAGCAGCCAAGGTGACGGTAGCAATCAGCCCCAGCATTTT
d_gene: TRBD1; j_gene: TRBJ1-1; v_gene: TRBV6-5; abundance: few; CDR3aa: CASRSGGQGNEAFF; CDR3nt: TGTGCCAGCAGGTCGGGGGGACAGGGCAATGAAGCTTTCTTT
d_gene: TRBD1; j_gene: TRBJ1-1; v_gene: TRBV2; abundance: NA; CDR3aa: CASSERTGVRTEAFF; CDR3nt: TGTGCCAGCAGTGAAAGGACAGGGGTAAGGACTGAAGCTTTCTTT
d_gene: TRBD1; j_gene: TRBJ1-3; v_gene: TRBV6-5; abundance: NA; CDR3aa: CASSPRQGTGNTIYF; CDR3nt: TGTGCCAGCAGCCCCCGACAGGGAACTGGAAACACCATATATTTT
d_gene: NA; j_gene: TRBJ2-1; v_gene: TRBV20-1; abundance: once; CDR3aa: CRPGVSNEQFF; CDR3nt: TGCCGCCCCGGGGTTAGCAATGAGCAGTTCTTC
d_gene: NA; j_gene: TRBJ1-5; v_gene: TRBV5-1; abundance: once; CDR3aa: CASSLGPVNSNQPQHF; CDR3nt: TGCGCCAGCAGCTTGGGGCCTGTAAATAGCAATCAGCCCCAGCATTTT
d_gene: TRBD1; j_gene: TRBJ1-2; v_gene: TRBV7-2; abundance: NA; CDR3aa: CASSPDRRYGYTF; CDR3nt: TGTGCCAGCAGCCCGGACAGGCGCTATGGCTACACCTTC
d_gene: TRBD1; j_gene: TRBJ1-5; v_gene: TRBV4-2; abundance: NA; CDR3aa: CASSRQGNSNQPQHF; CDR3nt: TGTGCCAGCAGCCGACAGGGGAATAGCAATCAGCCCCAGCATTTT
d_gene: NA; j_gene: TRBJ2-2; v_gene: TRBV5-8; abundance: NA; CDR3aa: CASSFAGTGELFF; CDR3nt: TGTGCCAGCAGCTTTGCTGGCACCGGGGAGCTGTTTTTT
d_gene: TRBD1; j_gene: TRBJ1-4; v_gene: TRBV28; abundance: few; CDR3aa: CASSTPQGAADEKLFF; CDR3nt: TGTGCCAGCAGTACACCGCAGGGGGCGGCGGATGAAAAACTGTTTTTT
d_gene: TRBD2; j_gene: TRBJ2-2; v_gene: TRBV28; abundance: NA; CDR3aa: CASSLGLAGAGELFF; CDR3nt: TGTGCCAGCAGCCTGGGACTAGCGGGAGCCGGGGAGCTGTTTTTT